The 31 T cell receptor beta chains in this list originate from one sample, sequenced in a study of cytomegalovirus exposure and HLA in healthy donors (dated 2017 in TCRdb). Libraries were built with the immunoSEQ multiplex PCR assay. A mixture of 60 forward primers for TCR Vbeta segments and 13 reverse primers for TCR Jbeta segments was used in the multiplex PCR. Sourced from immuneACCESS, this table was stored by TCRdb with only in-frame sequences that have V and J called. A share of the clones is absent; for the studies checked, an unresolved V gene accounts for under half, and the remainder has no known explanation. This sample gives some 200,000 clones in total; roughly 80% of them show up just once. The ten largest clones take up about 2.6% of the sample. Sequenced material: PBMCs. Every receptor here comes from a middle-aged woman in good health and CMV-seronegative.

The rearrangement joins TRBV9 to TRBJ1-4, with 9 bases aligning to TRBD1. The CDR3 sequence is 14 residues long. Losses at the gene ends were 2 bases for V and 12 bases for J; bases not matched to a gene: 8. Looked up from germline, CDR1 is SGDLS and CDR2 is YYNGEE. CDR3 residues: CASSVDRGNGELFF. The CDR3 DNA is TGTGCCAGCAGCGTGGACAGGGGAAACGGGGAACTGTTTTTT. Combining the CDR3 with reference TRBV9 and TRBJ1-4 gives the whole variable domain DSGVTQTPKHLITATGQRVTLRCSPRSGDLSVYWYQQSLDQGLQFLIQYYNGEERAKGNILERFSAQQFPDLHSELNLSSLELGDSALYFCASSVDRGNGELFFGSGTQLSVL.

CDR3 protein: CASSTPGLAENYEQYF. The CDR3 nucleotides read TGTGCCAGCAGCACGCCGGGACTAGCTGAGAACTACGAGCAGTACTTC. The genes are TRBV11-2 and TRBJ2-7; 9 bases align to TRBD2. Looked up from germline, CDR1 is SGHAT and CDR2 is FQNNGV. CDR3 length equals 16 residues. The V segment lost 5 bases and the J segment 3 bases; nucleotides outside the gene matches: 11. Variable domain in full (rest from reference TRBV11-2 and TRBJ2-7): EAGVAQSPRYKIIEKRQSVAFWCNPISGHATLYWYQQILGQGPKLLIQFQNNGVVDDSQLPKDRFSAERLKGVDSTLKIQPAKLEDSAVYLCASSTPGLAENYEQYFGPGTRLTVT.

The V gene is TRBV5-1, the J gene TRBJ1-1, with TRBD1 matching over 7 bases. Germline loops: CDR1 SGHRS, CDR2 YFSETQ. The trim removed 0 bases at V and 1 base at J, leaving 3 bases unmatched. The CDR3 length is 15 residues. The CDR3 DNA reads TGCGCCAGCAGCTTGGTGACAGGGAGGAACACTGAAGCTTTCTTT. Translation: CASSLVTGRNTEAFF.

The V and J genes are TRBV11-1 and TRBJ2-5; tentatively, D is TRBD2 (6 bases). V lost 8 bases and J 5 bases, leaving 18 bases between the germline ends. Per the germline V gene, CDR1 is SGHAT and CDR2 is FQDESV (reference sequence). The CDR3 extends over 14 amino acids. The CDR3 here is CASGISGPPETQYF. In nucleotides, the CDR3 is TGTGCCAGCGGGATTAGCGGTCCGCCGGAGACCCAGTACTTC.

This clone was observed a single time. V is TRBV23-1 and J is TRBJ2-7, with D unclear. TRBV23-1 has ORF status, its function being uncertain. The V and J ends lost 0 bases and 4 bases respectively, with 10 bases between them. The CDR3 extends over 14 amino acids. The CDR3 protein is CASSQSRPGYEQYF. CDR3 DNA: TGCGCCAGCAGTCAATCAAGACCAGGTTACGAGCAGTACTTC.

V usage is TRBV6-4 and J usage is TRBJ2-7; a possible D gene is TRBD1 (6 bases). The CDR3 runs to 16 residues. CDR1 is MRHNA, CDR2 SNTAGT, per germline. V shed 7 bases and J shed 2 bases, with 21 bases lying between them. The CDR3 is CASNQGRGTLPYEQYF. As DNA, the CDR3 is TGTGCCAGCAACCAAGGCAGGGGAACACTTCCCTACGAGCAGTACTTC.

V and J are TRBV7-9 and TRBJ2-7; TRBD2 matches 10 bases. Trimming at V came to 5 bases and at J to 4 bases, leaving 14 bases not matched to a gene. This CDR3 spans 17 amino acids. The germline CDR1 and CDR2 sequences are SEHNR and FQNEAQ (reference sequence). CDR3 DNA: TGTGCCAGCAGCCCAACCCCCTCTAGCGGGAGTTGGTACGAGCAGTACTTC. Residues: CASSPTPSSGSWYEQYF. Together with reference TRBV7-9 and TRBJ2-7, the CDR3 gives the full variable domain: DTGVSQNPRHKITKRGQNVTFRCDPISEHNRLYWYRQTLGQGPEFLTYFQNEAQLEKSRLLSDRFSAERPKGSFSTLEIQRTEQGDSAMYLCASSPTPSSGSWYEQYFGPGTRLTVT.

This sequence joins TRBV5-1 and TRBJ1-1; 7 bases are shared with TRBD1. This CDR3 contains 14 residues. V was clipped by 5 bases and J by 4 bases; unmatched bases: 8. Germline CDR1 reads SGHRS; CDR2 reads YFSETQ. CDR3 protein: CASRPQGSSTEAFF. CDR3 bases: TGCGCCAGCAGACCACAGGGGTCGAGCACTGAAGCTTTCTTT.

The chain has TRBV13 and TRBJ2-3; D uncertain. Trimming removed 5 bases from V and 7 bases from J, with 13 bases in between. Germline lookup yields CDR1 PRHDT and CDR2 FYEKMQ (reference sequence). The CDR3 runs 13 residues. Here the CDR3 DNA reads TGTGCCAGCAGCCCCGAAACTTATAATACGCAGTATTTT. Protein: CASSPETYNTQYF.

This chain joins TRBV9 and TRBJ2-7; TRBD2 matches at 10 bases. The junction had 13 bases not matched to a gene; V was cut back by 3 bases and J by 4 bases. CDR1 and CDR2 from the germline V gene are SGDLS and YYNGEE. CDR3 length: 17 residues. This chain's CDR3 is CASSDGVGSGRVYEQYF. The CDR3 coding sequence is TGTGCCAGCAGCGACGGAGTTGGAAGCGGGAGGGTTTACGAGCAGTACTTC. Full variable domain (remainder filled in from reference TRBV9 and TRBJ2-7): DSGVTQTPKHLITATGQRVTLRCSPRSGDLSVYWYQQSLDQGLQFLIQYYNGEERAKGNILERFSAQQFPDLHSELNLSSLELGDSALYFCASSDGVGSGRVYEQYFGPGTRLTVT.

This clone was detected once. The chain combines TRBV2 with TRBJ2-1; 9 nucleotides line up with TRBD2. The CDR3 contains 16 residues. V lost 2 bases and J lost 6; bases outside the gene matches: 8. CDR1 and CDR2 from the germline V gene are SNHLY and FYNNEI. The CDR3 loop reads CASSESRREGTNEQFF. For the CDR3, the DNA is TGTGCCAGCAGTGAATCCCGGCGGGAGGGTACCAATGAGCAGTTCTTC.

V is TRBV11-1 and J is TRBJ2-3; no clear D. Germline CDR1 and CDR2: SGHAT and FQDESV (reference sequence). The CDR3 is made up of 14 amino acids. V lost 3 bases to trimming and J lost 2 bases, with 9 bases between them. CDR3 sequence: CASSFRLNTDTQYF. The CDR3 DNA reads TGTGCCAGCAGCTTTAGACTTAACACAGATACGCAGTATTTT.

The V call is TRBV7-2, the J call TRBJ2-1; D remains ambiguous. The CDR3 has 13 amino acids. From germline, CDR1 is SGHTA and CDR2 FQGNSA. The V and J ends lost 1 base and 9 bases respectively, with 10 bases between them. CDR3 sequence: CASSLGRRGEQFF. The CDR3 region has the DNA TGTGCCAGCAGCTTAGGACGGAGAGGTGAGCAGTTCTTC. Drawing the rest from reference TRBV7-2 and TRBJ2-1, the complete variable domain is GAGVSQSPSNKVTEKGKDVELRCDPISGHTALYWYRQSLGQGLEFLIYFQGNSAPDKSGLPSDRFSAERTGGSVSTLTIQRTQQEDSAVYLCASSLGRRGEQFFGPGTRLTVL.

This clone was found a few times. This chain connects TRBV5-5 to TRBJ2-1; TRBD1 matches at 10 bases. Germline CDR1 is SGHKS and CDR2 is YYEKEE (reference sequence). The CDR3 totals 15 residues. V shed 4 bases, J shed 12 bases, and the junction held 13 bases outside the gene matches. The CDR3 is CASSAAGQGTGGQFF. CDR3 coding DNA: TGTGCCAGCAGCGCGGCGGGACAGGGGACGGGTGGGCAGTTCTTC. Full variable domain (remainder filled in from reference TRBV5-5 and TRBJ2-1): DAGVTQSPTHLIKTRGQQVTLRCSPISGHKSVSWYQQVLGQGPQFIFQYYEKEERGRGNFPDRFSARQFPNYSSELNVNALLLGDSALYLCASSAAGQGTGGQFFGPGTRLTVL.

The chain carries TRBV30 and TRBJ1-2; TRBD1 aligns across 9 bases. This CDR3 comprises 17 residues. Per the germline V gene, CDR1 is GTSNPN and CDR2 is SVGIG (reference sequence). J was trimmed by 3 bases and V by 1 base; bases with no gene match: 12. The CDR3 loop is CAWSGPGQGELYYGYTF. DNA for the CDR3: TGTGCCTGGAGTGGGCCGGGACAGGGAGAATTATACTATGGCTACACCTTC.

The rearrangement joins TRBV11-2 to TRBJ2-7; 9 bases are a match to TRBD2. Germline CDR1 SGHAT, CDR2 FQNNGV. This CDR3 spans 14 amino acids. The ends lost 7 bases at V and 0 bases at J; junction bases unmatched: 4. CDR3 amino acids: CASTFSGSSYEQYF. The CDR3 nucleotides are TGTGCCAGCACCTTTAGCGGGAGCTCCTACGAGCAGTACTTC.

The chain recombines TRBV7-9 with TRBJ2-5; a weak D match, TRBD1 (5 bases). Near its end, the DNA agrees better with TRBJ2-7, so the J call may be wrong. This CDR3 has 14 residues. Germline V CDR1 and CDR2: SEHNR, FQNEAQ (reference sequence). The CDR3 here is CASSPDSRLGEQYF. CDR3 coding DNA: TGTGCCAGCAGCCCTGACAGCCGCCTCGGCGAGCAGTACTTC.

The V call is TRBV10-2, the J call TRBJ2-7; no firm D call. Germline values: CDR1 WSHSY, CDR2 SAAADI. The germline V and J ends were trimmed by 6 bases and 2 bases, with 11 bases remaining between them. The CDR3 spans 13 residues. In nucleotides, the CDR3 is TGCGCCAGCAGATCTGGAGCCGCCTACGAGCAGTACTTC. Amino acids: CASRSGAAYEQYF.

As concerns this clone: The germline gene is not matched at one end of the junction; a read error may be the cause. The CDR3 region is CASSLFPRGREGLRGDF. The CDR3 region has the DNA TGTGCCAGCAGCTTATTCCCCCGTGGGCGGGAGGGGCTACGAGGAGATTTT. The J gene is TRBJ2-3, the V gene TRBV7-2; 9 bases fit TRBD2. The CDR3 contains 17 residues. Per germline, CDR1 SGHTA and CDR2 FQGNSA.

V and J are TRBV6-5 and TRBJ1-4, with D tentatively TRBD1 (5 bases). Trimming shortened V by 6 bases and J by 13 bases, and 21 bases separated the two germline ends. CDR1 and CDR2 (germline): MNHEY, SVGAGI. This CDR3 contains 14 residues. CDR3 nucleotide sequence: TGTGCCAGCAGGCCTGGACGGGCCATGGGGGGACTGTTTTTT. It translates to CASRPGRAMGGLFF.

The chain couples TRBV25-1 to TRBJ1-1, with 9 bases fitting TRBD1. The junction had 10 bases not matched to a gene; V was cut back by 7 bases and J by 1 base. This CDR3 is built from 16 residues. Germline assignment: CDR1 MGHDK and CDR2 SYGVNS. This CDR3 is CASIGQGIFGNTEAFF. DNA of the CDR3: TGTGCCAGCATAGGACAGGGGATTTTCGGGAACACTGAAGCTTTCTTT.

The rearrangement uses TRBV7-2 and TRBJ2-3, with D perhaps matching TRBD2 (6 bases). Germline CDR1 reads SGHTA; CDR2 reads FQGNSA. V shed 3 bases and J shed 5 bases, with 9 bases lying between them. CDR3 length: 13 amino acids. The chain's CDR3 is CASSFSGEDTQYF. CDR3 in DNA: TGTGCCAGCAGCTTTTCGGGGGAAGATACGCAGTATTTT. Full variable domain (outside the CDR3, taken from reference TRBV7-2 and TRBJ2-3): GAGVSQSPSNKVTEKGKDVELRCDPISGHTALYWYRQSLGQGLEFLIYFQGNSAPDKSGLPSDRFSAERTGGSVSTLTIQRTQQEDSAVYLCASSFSGEDTQYFGPGTRLTVL.

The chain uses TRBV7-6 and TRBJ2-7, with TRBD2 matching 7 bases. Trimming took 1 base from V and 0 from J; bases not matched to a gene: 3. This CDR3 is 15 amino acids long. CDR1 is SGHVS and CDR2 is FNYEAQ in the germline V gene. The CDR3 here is CASSLVGGSSYEQYF. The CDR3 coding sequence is TGTGCCAGCAGCTTAGTCGGGGGGAGCTCCTACGAGCAGTACTTC.

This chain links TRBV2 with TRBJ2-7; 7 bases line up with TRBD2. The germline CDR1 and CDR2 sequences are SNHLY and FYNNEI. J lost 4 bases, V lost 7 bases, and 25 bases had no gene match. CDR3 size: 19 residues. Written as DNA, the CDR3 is TGTGCCAGCAAAGGTGGGCGGGAGCCCCAAAACGCATTCCGGTACGAGCAGTACTTC. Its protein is CASKGGREPQNAFRYEQYF.

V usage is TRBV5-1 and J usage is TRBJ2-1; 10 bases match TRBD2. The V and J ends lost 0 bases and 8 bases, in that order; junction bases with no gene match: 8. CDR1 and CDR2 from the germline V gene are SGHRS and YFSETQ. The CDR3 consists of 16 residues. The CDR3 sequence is CASSLVSSGSSDEQFF. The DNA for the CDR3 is TGCGCCAGCAGCTTGGTTTCTAGCGGGAGTTCGGATGAGCAGTTCTTC.

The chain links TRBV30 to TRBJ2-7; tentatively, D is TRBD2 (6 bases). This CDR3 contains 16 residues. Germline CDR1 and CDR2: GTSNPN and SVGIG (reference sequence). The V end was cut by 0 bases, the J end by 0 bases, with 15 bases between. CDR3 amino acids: CAWSVGLASSSYEQYF. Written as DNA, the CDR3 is TGTGCCTGGAGTGTTGGGCTAGCGAGCAGCTCCTACGAGCAGTACTTC.

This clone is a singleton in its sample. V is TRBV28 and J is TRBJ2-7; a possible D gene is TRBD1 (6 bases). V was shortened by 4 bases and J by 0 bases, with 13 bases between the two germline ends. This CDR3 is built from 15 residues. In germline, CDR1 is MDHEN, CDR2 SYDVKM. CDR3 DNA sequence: TGTGCCAGCAGTTCCGGGACATCAAGCTCCTACGAGCAGTACTTC. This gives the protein CASSSGTSSSYEQYF. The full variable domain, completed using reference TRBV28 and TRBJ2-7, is DVKVTQSSRYLVKRTGEKVFLECVQDMDHENMFWYRQDPGLGLRLIYFSYDVKMKEKGDIPEGYSVSREKKERFSLILESASTNQTSMYLCASSSGTSSSYEQYFGPGTRLTVT.

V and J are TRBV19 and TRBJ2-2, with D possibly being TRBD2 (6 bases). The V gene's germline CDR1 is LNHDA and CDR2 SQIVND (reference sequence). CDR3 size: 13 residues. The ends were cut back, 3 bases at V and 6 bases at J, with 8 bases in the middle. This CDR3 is CASSITGAGELFF. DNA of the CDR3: TGTGCCAGTAGTATCACGGGGGCCGGGGAGCTGTTTTTT. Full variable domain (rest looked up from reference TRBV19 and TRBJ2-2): DGGITQSPKYLFRKEGQNVTLSCEQNLNHDAMYWYRQDPGQGLRLIYYSQIVNDFQKGDIAEGYSVSREKKESFPLTVTSAQKNPTAFYLCASSITGAGELFFGEGSRLTVL.

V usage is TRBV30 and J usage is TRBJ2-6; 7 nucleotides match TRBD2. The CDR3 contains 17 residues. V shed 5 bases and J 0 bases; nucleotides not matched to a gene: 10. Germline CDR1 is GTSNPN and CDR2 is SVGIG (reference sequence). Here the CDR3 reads CAWSRAGYFSGANVLTF. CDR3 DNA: TGTGCCTGGTCCAGAGCGGGGTACTTCTCTGGGGCCAACGTCCTGACTTTC.

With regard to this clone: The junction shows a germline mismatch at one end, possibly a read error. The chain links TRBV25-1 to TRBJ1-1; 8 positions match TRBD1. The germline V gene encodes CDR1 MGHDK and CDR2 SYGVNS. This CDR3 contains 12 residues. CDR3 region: CACRGPGTEAFF. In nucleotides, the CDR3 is TGTGCCTGCAGGGGGCCGGGCACTGAAGCTTTCTTT.

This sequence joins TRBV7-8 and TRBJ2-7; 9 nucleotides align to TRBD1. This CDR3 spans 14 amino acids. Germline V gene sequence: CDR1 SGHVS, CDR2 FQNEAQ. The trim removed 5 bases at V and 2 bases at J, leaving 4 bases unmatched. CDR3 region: CASSQGQGPYEQYF. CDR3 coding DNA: TGTGCCAGCAGCCAGGGACAGGGCCCCTACGAGCAGTACTTC.